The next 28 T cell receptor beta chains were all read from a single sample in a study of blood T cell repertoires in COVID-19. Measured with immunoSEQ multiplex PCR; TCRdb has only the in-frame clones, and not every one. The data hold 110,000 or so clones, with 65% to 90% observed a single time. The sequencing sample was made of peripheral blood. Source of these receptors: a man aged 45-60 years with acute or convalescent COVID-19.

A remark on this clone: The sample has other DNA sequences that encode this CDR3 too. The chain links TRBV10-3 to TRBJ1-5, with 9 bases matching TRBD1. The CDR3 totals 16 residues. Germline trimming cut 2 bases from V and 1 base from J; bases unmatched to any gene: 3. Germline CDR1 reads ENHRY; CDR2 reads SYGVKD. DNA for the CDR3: TGTGCCATCAGTGAGGGGACAGGGCTGAGCAATCAGCCCCAGCATTTT. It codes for CAISEGTGLSNQPQHF.

CDR3: CASSLSGTGDNQPQHF. The CDR3 region has the DNA TGTGCCAGCAGCTTATCCGGGACAGGGGATAATCAGCCCCAGCATTTT. The rearrangement joins TRBV7-9 to TRBJ1-5; 10 positions agree with TRBD1. There are 16 residues in the CDR3. Germline-derived CDR1 and CDR2 are SEHNR and FQNEAQ (reference sequence). Trimming took 2 bases from V and 4 from J; bases not matched to a gene: 5.

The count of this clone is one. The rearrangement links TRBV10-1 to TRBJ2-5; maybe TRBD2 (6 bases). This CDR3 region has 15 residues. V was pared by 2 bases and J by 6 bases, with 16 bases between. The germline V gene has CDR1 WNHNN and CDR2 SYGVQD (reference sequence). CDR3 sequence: CASSELVGGRKTQYF. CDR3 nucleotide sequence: TGCGCCAGCAGTGAGCTCGTGGGGGGTCGGAAGACCCAGTACTTC.

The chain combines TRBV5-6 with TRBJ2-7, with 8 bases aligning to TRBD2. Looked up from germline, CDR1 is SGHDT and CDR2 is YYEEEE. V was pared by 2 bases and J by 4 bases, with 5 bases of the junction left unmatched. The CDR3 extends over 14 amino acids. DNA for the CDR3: TGTGCCAGCAGCTTTCCCAGCGGGAGATACGAGCAGTACTTC. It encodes CASSFPSGRYEQYF.

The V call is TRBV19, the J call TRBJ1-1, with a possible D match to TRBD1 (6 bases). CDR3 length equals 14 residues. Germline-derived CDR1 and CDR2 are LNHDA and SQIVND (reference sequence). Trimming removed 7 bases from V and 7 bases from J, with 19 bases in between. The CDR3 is CASTEQTGGLEAFF. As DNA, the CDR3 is TGTGCCAGTACCGAGCAGACAGGAGGTCTTGAAGCTTTCTTT.

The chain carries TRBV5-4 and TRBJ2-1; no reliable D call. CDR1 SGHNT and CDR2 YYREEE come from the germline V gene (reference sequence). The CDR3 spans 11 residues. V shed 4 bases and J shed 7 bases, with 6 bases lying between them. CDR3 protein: CASSAENEQFF. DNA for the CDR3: TGTGCCAGCAGCGCCGAGAATGAGCAGTTCTTC.

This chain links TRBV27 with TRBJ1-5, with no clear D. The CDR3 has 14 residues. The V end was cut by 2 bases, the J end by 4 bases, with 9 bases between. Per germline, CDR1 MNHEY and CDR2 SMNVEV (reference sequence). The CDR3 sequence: CASSLRDGNQPQHF. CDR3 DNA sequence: TGTGCCAGCAGTTTACGAGACGGGAATCAGCCCCAGCATTTT.

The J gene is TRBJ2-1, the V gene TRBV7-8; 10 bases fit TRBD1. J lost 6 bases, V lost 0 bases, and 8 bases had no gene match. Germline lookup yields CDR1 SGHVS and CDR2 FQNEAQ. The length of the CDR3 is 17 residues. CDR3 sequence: CASSLALGTGVSNEQFF. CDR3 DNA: TGTGCCAGCAGCTTAGCTTTGGGGACAGGGGTAAGCAATGAGCAGTTCTTC. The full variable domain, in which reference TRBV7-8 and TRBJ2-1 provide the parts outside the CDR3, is GAGVSQSPRYKVAKRGQDVALRCDPISGHVSLFWYQQALGQGPEFLTYFQNEAQLDKSGLPSDRFFAERPEGSVSTLKIQRTQQEDSAVYLCASSLALGTGVSNEQFFGPGTRLTVL.

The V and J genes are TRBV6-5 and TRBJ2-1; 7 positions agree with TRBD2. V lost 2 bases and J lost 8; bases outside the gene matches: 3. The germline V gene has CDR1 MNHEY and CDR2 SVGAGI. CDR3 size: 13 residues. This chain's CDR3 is CASSYGRADEQFF. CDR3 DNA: TGTGCCAGCAGTTACGGGAGGGCCGATGAGCAGTTCTTC.

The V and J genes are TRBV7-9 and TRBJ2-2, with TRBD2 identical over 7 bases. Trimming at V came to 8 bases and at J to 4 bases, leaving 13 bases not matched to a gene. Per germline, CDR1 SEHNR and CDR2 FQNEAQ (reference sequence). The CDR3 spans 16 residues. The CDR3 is CASPGSGVSGTGELFF. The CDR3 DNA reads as TGTGCCAGCCCGGGCAGCGGGGTGTCGGGCACCGGGGAGCTGTTTTTT.

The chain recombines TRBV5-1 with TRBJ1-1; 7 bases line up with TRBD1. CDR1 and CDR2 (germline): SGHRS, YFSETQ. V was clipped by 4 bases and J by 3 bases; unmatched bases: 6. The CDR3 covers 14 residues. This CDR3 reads CASSRQGSDTEAFF. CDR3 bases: TGCGCCAGCAGCCGACAGGGATCGGACACTGAAGCTTTCTTT.

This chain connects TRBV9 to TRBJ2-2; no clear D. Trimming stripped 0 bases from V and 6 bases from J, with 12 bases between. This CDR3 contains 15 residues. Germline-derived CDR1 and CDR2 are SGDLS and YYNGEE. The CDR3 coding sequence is TGTGCCAGCAGCGTAGGTACAGCTACTGCCGGGGAGCTGTTTTTT. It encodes CASSVGTATAGELFF.

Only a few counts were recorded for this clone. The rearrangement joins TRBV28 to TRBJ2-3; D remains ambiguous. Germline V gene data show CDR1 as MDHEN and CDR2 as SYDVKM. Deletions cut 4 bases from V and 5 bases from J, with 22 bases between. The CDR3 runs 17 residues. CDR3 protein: CASSSLVELRSQDTQYF. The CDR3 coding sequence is TGTGCCAGCAGTTCTCTTGTCGAGCTGCGGTCCCAAGATACGCAGTATTTT.

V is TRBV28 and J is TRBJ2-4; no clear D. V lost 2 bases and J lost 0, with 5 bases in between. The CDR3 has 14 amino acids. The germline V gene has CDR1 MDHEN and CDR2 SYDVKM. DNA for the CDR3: TGTGCCAGCAGTTTAGGGCTAGCCAAAAACATTCAGTACTTC. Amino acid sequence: CASSLGLAKNIQYF.

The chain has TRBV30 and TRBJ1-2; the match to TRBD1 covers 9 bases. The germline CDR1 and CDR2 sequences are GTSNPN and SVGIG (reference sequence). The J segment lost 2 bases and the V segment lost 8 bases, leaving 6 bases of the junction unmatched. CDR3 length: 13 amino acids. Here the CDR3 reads CAGQQGANYGYTF. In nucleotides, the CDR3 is TGTGCCGGACAACAGGGGGCGAACTATGGCTACACCTTC.

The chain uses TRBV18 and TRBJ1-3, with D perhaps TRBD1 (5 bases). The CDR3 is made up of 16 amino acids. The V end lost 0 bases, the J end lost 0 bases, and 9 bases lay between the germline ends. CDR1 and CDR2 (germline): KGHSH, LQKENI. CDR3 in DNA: TGTGCCAGCTCACCACCGGGACTCCTCTCTGGAAACACCATATATTTT. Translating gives CASSPPGLLSGNTIYF.

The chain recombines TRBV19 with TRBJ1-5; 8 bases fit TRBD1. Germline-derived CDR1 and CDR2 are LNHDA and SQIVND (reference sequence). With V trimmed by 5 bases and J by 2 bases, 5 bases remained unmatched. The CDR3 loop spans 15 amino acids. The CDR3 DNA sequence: TGTGCCAGTAGTGCGCAGGGGGCCGGCAATCAGCCCCAGCATTTT. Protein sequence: CASSAQGAGNQPQHF.

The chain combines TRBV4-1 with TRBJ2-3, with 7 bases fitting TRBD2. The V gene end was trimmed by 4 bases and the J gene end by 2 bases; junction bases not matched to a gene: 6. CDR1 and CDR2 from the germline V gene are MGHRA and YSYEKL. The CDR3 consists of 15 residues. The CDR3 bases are TGCGCCAGCAGCCCCCCTGGGAGGGACACAGATACGCAGTATTTT. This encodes CASSPPGRDTDTQYF.

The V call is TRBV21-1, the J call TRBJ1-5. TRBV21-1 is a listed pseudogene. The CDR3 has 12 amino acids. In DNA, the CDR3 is TGTGCCAGCGTTCCGAGAACGATTTCCCAGCATTTT. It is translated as CASVPRTISQHF.

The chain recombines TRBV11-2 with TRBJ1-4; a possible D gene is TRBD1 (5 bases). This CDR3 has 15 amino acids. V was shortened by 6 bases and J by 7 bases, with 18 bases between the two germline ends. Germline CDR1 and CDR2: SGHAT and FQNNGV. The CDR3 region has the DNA TGTGCCAGCAGTTCAGTTTTGGGTAGGGGTGAAAAACTGTTTTTT. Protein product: CASSSVLGRGEKLFF.

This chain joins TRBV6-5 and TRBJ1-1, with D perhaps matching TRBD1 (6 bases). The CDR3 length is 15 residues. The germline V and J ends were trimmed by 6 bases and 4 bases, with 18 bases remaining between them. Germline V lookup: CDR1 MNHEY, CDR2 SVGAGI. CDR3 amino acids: CASRRSSGVGTEAFF. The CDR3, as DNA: TGTGCCAGCAGGCGCAGCTCAGGGGTCGGCACTGAAGCTTTCTTT.

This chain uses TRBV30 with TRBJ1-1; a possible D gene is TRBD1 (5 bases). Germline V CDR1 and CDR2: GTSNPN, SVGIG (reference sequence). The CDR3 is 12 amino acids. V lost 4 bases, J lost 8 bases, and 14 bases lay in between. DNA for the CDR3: TGTGCCTGGATGGGGCGGGGGTTCGAAGCTTTCTTT. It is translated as CAWMGRGFEAFF.

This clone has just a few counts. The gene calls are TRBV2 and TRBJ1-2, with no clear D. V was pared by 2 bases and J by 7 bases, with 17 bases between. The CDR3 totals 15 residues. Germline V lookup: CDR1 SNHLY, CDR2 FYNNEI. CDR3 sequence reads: CASSETPLSSGGYTF. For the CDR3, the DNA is TGTGCCAGCAGTGAAACCCCATTATCTTCGGGTGGCTACACCTTC.

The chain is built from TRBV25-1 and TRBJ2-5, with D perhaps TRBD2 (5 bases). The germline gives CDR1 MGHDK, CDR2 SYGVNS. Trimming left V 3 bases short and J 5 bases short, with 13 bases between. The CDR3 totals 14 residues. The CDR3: CASSEPGNGETQYF. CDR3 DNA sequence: TGTGCCAGCAGTGAGCCCGGGAATGGGGAGACCCAGTACTTC. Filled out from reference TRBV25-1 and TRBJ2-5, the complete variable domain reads EADIYQTPRYLVIGTGKKITLECSQTMGHDKMYWYQQDPGMELHLIHYSYGVNSTEKGDLSSESTVSRIRTEHFPLTLESARPSHTSQYLCASSEPGNGETQYFGPGTRLLVL.

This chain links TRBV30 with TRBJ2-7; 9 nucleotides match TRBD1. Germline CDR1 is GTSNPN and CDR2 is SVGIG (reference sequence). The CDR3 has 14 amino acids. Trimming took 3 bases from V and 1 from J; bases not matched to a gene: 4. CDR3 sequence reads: CAWRGGTGSYEQYF. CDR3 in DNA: TGTGCCTGGAGAGGAGGGACAGGGTCCTACGAGCAGTACTTC.

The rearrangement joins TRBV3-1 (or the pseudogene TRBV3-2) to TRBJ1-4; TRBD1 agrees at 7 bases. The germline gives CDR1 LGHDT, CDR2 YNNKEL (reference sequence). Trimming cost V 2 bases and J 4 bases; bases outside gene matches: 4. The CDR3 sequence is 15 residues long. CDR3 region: CASSQRQGGNEKLFF. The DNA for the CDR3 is TGTGCCAGCAGCCAACGACAGGGTGGTAATGAAAAACTGTTTTTT.

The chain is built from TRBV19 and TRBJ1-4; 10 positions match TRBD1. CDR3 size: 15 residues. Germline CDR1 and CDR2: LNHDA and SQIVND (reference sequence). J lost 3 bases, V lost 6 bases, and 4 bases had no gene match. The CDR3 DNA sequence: TGTGCCAGTAGAGACAGGGGGCTACCTAATGAAAAACTGTTTTTT. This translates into CASRDRGLPNEKLFF. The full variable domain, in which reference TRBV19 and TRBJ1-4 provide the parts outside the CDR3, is DGGITQSPKYLFRKEGQNVTLSCEQNLNHDAMYWYRQDPGQGLRLIYYSQIVNDFQKGDIAEGYSVSREKKESFPLTVTSAQKNPTAFYLCASRDRGLPNEKLFFGSGTQLSVL.

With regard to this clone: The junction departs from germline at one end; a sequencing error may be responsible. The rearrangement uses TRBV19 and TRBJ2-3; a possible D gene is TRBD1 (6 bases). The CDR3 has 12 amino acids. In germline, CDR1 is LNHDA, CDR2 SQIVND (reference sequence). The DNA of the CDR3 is TGTGCCAGTAGTATGAGGACAGCTACGCAGTATTTT. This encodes CASSMRTATQYF. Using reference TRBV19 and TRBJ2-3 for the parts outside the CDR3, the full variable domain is DGGITQSPKYLFRKEGQNVTLSCEQNLNHDAMYWYRQDPGQGLRLIYYSQIVNDFQKGDIAEGYSVSREKKESFPLTVTSAQKNPTAFYLCASSMRTATQYFGPGTRLTVL.